These 28 T cell receptor beta chains came from one sample sequenced in a study of OX40 agonist ivuxolimab in advanced cancers. The repertoire was sequenced with immunoSEQ multiplex PCR; TCRdb's copy has only in-frame clones and lacks some. The repertoire consists of roughly 60,000 clones, with 80% to 90% occurring once and the leading ten covering about 3%. The sample consisted of CD4+ or CD8+ T cells sorted from blood, taken in a trial of the OX40 agonist ivuxolimab. The receptor source for this set is an adult with an advanced solid tumor such as melanoma, head and neck, liver or kidney cancer.

The V and J genes are TRBV7-9 and TRBJ1-4; a possible D gene is TRBD1 (5 bases). The germline CDR1 and CDR2 sequences are SEHNR and FQNEAQ (reference sequence). Trimming removed 1 base from V and 10 bases from J, with 19 bases in between. The CDR3 is 16 amino acids. The CDR3 region is CASSLEPMGRVAKLFF. In DNA form, the CDR3 reads TGTGCCAGCAGCTTAGAACCCATGGGGCGGGTTGCAAAACTGTTTTTT.

There are a few counts of this clone. V and J are TRBV4-3 and TRBJ1-2; 9 positions match TRBD1. The CDR3 consists of 14 residues. Trimming at V came to 3 bases and at J to 5 bases, leaving 4 bases not matched to a gene. Germline V gene sequence: CDR1 LGHNA, CDR2 YSLEER. CDR3 nucleotides: TGCGCCAGCAGCCAGCCGGGACAGGGTTATGGCTACACCTTC. Protein: CASSQPGQGYGYTF.

This chain connects TRBV2 to TRBJ2-2; TRBD1 aligns across 12 bases. The CDR3 spans 16 residues. The germline gives CDR1 SNHLY, CDR2 FYNNEI. V dropped 3 bases and J dropped 7; count of bases not matched to a gene: 6. The CDR3 reads CASSEPGQGAGGELFF. CDR3 DNA: TGTGCCAGCAGTGAGCCGGGACAGGGGGCCGGCGGGGAGCTGTTTTTT.

A single count supports this clone. This rearrangement joins TRBV7-2 to TRBJ2-7; D perhaps matches TRBD2 (5 bases). V was cut by 0 bases and J by 7 bases, with 13 bases left in between. Germline V CDR1 and CDR2: SGHTA, FQGNSA. The CDR3 runs to 14 residues. This chain's CDR3 is CASSLAQAGGEQYF. Here the CDR3 DNA reads TGTGCCAGCAGCTTAGCGCAGGCCGGCGGGGAGCAGTACTTC.

The V and J genes are TRBV18 and TRBJ2-3; maybe TRBD2 (5 bases). Germline loops: CDR1 KGHSH, CDR2 LQKENI. The CDR3 runs to 13 residues. Trimming left V 5 bases short and J 4 bases short, with 10 bases between. CDR3 residues: CASSKQRSDTQYF. The DNA for the CDR3 is TGTGCCAGCTCAAAACAGCGGTCAGATACGCAGTATTTT.

The genes are TRBV5-4 and TRBJ2-7; D is unclear. Germline CDR1 is SGHNT and CDR2 is YYREEE (reference sequence). V was trimmed by 0 bases and J by 7 bases, leaving 14 bases between them. The CDR3 has 14 residues. The chain's CDR3 is CASSLELLGEEQYF. The CDR3 region has the DNA TGTGCCAGCAGCTTGGAACTACTTGGGGAAGAGCAGTACTTC.

Only a few counts were recorded for this clone. This chain joins TRBV4-3 and TRBJ2-3; 11 positions agree with TRBD2. CDR3 length equals 17 residues. J gave up 4 bases and V 3 bases, and 9 bases lay outside the gene matches. Germline lookup yields CDR1 LGHNA and CDR2 YSLEER. CDR3 sequence reads: CASSQGTSGFLADTQYF. The CDR3 DNA follows: TGCGCCAGCAGCCAGGGGACTAGCGGATTTTTGGCAGATACGCAGTATTTT.

CDR3 sequence: CASSFSGANTGELFF. Written as DNA, the CDR3 is TGTGCCAGCAGTTTTTCCGGGGCGAACACCGGGGAGCTGTTTTTT. The chain is built from TRBV28 and TRBJ2-2; a weak D match, TRBD2 (5 bases). CDR3 length equals 15 residues. The germline V gene encodes CDR1 MDHEN and CDR2 SYDVKM. V shed 3 bases and J shed 0 bases, with 8 bases lying between them.

The chain couples TRBV5-4 to TRBJ2-2; D might be TRBD2 (5 bases). Trimming removed 1 base at V and 7 bases at J, with 11 bases between. The germline CDR1 and CDR2 sequences are SGHNT and YYREEE (reference sequence). The CDR3 sequence is 14 residues long. The CDR3 sequence: CASSLSSGIGELFF. For the CDR3, the DNA is TGTGCCAGCAGCTTGAGCTCCGGGATCGGGGAGCTGTTTTTT.

The chain links TRBV2 to TRBJ2-7, with 10 bases matching TRBD1. The CDR3 is made up of 15 amino acids. Germline CDR1 SNHLY, CDR2 FYNNEI. V lost 0 bases and J lost 6; bases outside the gene matches: 5. The CDR3 reads CASSEAGQGFSEQYF. Written as DNA, the CDR3 is TGTGCCAGCAGTGAAGCGGGACAGGGGTTCTCCGAGCAGTACTTC.

The gene calls are TRBV2 and TRBJ1-1; TRBD1 aligns across 10 bases. Trimming took 8 bases from V and 1 from J; bases not matched to a gene: 1. This CDR3 region has 13 residues. Looked up from germline, CDR1 is SNHLY and CDR2 is FYNNEI. CDR3 protein: CASGQGENTEAFF. Written as DNA, the CDR3 is TGTGCCAGCGGACAGGGGGAGAACACTGAAGCTTTCTTT.

The rearrangement links TRBV27 to TRBJ1-2, with D maybe TRBD1 (6 bases). CDR3 length: 14 amino acids. Germline V gives CDR1 MNHEY, CDR2 SMNVEV (reference sequence). Between the trimmed V and J ends, which lost 3 bases and 8 bases, there was a span of 16 bases. The CDR3 sequence: CASSLSGQGYGYTF. The CDR3 bases are TGTGCCAGCAGTTTGAGTGGGCAGGGGTACGGCTACACCTTC.

This clone was detected only once. The chain links TRBV2 to TRBJ2-5; TRBD1 agrees at 8 bases. V lost 4 bases, J lost 5 bases, and 3 bases stayed unmatched. The CDR3 runs 13 residues. Germline CDR1 and CDR2: SNHLY and FYNNEI. The DNA of the CDR3 is TGTGCCAGCAGTGGGACAGGGAAGGAGACCCAGTACTTC. Its translation is CASSGTGKETQYF.

This chain joins TRBV6-1 and TRBJ2-5; 9 bases map to TRBD1. Germline V gives CDR1 MNHNS, CDR2 SASEGT. The CDR3 runs 13 residues. V lost 8 bases to trimming and J lost 11 bases; unmatched junction nucleotides: 12. CDR3 protein: CASQGTGIPRQYF. The CDR3 DNA sequence: TGTGCCAGCCAGGGGACAGGGATCCCGAGGCAGTACTTC.

The chain employs TRBV19 and TRBJ1-2; D possibly corresponds to TRBD1 (5 bases). In germline, CDR1 is LNHDA, CDR2 SQIVND (reference sequence). The CDR3 sequence is 15 residues long. V was cut by 7 bases and J by 0 bases, with 15 bases left in between. CDR3 protein: CASTGGTVANYGYTF. In DNA, the CDR3 is TGTGCCAGTACCGGAGGGACGGTAGCTAACTATGGCTACACCTTC.

This clone was picked up a small number of times. This chain links TRBV19 with TRBJ1-1; no firm D call. V lost 11 bases and J 9 bases, leaving 28 bases between the germline ends. The CDR3 totals 15 residues. Germline CDR1 and CDR2: LNHDA and SQIVND (reference sequence). DNA for the CDR3: TGTGCCGTCAGCAATACCGATCTTACCCTATCTAAAGCTTTCTTT. Protein sequence: CAVSNTDLTLSKAFF. The full variable domain, its missing parts supplied by reference TRBV19 and TRBJ1-1, is DGGITQSPKYLFRKEGQNVTLSCEQNLNHDAMYWYRQDPGQGLRLIYYSQIVNDFQKGDIAEGYSVSREKKESFPLTVTSAQKNPTAFYLCAVSNTDLTLSKAFFGQGTRLTVV.

This CDR3 reads CAISEGDRAHEQFF. The CDR3 nucleotides are TGTGCCATCAGTGAGGGAGACAGGGCCCATGAGCAGTTCTTC. The chain combines TRBV10-3 with TRBJ2-1, with 7 positions matching TRBD1. The V and J ends lost 2 bases and 8 bases, in that order; junction bases with no gene match: 6. The CDR3 runs to 14 residues. From germline, CDR1 is ENHRY and CDR2 SYGVKD.

This clone was seen only a few times. The genes are TRBV1 and TRBJ2-5. TRBV1 is noted as a pseudogene. The CDR3 covers 10 residues. DNA of the CDR3: TGCACCAGCGTCTGGGAGACCCAGTACTTC. Translating gives CTSVWETQYF.

The chain carries TRBV2 and TRBJ1-2; 9 nucleotides line up with TRBD1. Germline CDR1 is SNHLY and CDR2 is FYNNEI. The CDR3 spans 14 residues. The J segment lost 7 bases and the V segment lost 4 bases, leaving 7 bases of the junction unmatched. The DNA of the CDR3 is TGTGCCAGCAGTGCCTATACAGGGGGCCTTGGCTACACCTTC. It specifies CASSAYTGGLGYTF. Looking up the rest from reference TRBV2 and TRBJ1-2 gives the full variable domain: EPEVTQTPSHQVTQMGQEVILRCVPISNHLYFYWYRQILGQKVEFLVSFYNNEISEKSEIFDDQFSVERPDGSNFTLKIRSTKLEDSAMYFCASSAYTGGLGYTFGSGTRLTVV.

The chain joins TRBV5-5 to TRBJ1-5, with a weak D call TRBD1 (5 bases). This CDR3 spans 16 amino acids. Germline values: CDR1 SGHKS, CDR2 YYEKEE (reference sequence). V was shortened by 4 bases and J by 3 bases, with 17 bases between the two germline ends. The CDR3 reads CASSKGTNLLNQPQHF. In DNA, the CDR3 is TGTGCCAGCAGCAAGGGGACGAACCTTCTCAATCAGCCCCAGCATTTT.

This chain connects TRBV27 to TRBJ2-1; no clear D. Germline V lookup: CDR1 MNHEY, CDR2 SMNVEV (reference sequence). Trimming removed 8 bases from V and 0 bases from J, with 14 bases in between. The CDR3 is 15 residues long. The CDR3 spells CASAASSSSYNEQFF. Written as DNA, the CDR3 is TGTGCCAGCGCCGCGTCAAGTAGCTCCTACAATGAGCAGTTCTTC.

The chain carries TRBV7-9 and TRBJ1-5, with D tentatively TRBD1 (6 bases). From germline, CDR1 is SEHNR and CDR2 FQNEAQ (reference sequence). The V end lost 5 bases, the J end lost 3 bases, and 11 bases lay between the germline ends. The CDR3 is made up of 14 amino acids. As DNA, the CDR3 is TGTGCCAGCAGCCGAGGACAGAACAATCAGCCCCAGCATTTT. It translates to CASSRGQNNQPQHF. Full variable domain (rest looked up from reference TRBV7-9 and TRBJ1-5): DTGVSQNPRHKITKRGQNVTFRCDPISEHNRLYWYRQTLGQGPEFLTYFQNEAQLEKSRLLSDRFSAERPKGSFSTLEIQRTEQGDSAMYLCASSRGQNNQPQHFGDGTRLSIL.

J is TRBJ1-4 and V is TRBV19; D remains unclear. This CDR3 contains 15 residues. With 5 bases removed from V and 1 base from J, the gap between germline ends came to 11 bases. Per the germline V gene, CDR1 is LNHDA and CDR2 is SQIVND (reference sequence). CDR3 nucleotides: TGTGCCAGTAGTCCTTTGTCTCAAACTAATGAAAAACTGTTTTTT. Protein product: CASSPLSQTNEKLFF.

The chain recombines TRBV7-6 with TRBJ1-2; maybe TRBD1 (6 bases). V shed 1 base and J shed 7 bases, with 16 bases lying between them. From germline, CDR1 is SGHVS and CDR2 FNYEAQ. The CDR3 runs 15 residues. CDR3 protein: CASSLGGRGDGGYTF. The CDR3, as DNA: TGTGCCAGCAGCTTAGGGGGCAGGGGAGACGGTGGCTACACCTTC.

This clone was observed once. The chain is built from TRBV10-3 and TRBJ2-3; a possible D gene is TRBD2 (5 bases). Between the trimmed V and J ends, which lost 7 bases and 1 base, there was a span of 9 bases. The CDR3 length is 13 residues. The germline CDR1 and CDR2 sequences are ENHRY and SYGVKD. CDR3 in DNA: TGTGCCATCAATGACTACCGCACAGATACGCAGTATTTT. This sequence encodes CAINDYRTDTQYF.

The J gene is TRBJ2-1, the V gene TRBV28; TRBD1 might be the D (6 bases). The V end lost 6 bases, the J end lost 6 bases, and 12 bases lay between the germline ends. In germline, CDR1 is MDHEN, CDR2 SYDVKM. CDR3 length: 13 residues. The CDR3 coding sequence is TGTGCCAGCAGGAAACAGGGTTTCAATGAGCAGTTCTTC. Translated: CASRKQGFNEQFF.

The V call is TRBV11-2, the J call TRBJ2-3, with no clear D. The V gene lost 4 bases and the J gene lost 2 bases, with 1 base spanning the gap. The CDR3 is made up of 11 amino acids. Germline CDR1 and CDR2: SGHAT and FQNNGV. The CDR3, as DNA: TGTGCCAGCAGCTCCACAGATACGCAGTATTTT. Translating it yields CASSSTDTQYF.

The chain joins TRBV30 to TRBJ2-6, with a tentative D call TRBD2 (5 bases). Germline values: CDR1 GTSNPN, CDR2 SVGIG (reference sequence). Between the trimmed V and J ends, which lost 5 bases and 0 bases, there was a span of 5 bases. CDR3 length equals 13 residues. CDR3 bases: TGTGCCTGGGCGGGCTCTGGGGCCAACGTCCTGACTTTC. Its translation: CAWAGSGANVLTF.